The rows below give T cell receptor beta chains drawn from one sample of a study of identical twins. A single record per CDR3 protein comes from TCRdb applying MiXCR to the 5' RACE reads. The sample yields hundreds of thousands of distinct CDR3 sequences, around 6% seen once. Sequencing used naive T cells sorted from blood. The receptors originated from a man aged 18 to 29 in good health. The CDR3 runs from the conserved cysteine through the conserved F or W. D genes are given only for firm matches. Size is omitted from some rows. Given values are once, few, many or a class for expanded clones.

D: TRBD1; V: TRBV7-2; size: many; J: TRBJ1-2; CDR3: CASSPAGQAWNYGYTF; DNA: TGTGCCAGCAGCCCTGCCGGACAGGCCTGGAACTATGGCTACACCTTC
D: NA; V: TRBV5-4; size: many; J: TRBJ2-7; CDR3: CASSFPGWSSYEQYF; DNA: TGTGCCAGCAGCTTCCCTGGCTGGAGCTCCTACGAGCAGTACTTC
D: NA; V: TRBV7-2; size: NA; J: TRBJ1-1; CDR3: CASSLFEGGSTEAFF; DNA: TGTGCCAGCAGCTTATTTGAGGGAGGTAGCACTGAAGCTTTCTTT
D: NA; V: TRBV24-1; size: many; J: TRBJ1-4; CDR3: CATSEYGKLFF; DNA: TGTGCCACCAGTGAGTACGGAAAACTGTTTTTT
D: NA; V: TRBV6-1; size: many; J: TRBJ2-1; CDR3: CASSLQNPDLDNEQFF; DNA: TGTGCCAGCAGCCTCCAAAACCCCGATCTCGACAATGAGCAGTTCTTC
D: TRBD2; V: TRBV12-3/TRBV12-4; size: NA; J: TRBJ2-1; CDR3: CASSFISGLAGSYNEQFF; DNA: TGTGCCAGCAGTTTTATCTCGGGACTAGCGGGCTCCTACAATGAGCAGTTCTTC
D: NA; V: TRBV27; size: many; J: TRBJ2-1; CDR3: CASSFNSASYNEQFF; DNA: TGTGCCAGCAGTTTTAACAGTGCCTCATACAATGAGCAGTTCTTC
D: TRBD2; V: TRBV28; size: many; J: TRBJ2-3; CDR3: CASSSSGLAGLLGDTQYF; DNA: TGTGCCAGCAGTTCCTCAGGACTAGCGGGCTTATTGGGGGATACGCAGTATTTT
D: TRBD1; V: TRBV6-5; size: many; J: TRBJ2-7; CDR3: CASSYSRGTGTPYEQYF; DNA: TGTGCCAGCAGTTACTCTCGGGGGACAGGGACCCCCTACGAGCAGTACTTC
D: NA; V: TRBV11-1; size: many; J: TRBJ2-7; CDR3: CASSPSRARSSYEQYF; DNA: TGTGCCAGCAGCCCCTCGAGAGCCAGGAGCTCCTACGAGCAGTACTTC
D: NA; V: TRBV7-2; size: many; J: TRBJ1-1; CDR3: CASSLANSNTEAFF; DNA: TGTGCCAGCAGCTTAGCAAATTCGAACACTGAAGCTTTCTTT
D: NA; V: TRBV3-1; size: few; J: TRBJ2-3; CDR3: CASSLNTADTQYF; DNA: TGTGCCAGCAGTTTAAACACTGCAGATACGCAGTATTTT
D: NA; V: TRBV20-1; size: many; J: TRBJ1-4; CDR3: CSARDSDRTGGEKLFF; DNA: TGCAGTGCTAGAGATTCAGACCGAACAGGAGGTGAAAAACTGTTTTTT
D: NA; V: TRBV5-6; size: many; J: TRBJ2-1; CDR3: CASSLHLTPPEQFF; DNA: TGTGCCAGCAGCTTGCACCTGACCCCTCCTGAGCAGTTCTTC
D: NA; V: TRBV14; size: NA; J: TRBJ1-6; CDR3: CASSQVASSPLHF; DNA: TGTGCCAGCAGCCAAGTGGCATCTTCACCCCTCCACTTT
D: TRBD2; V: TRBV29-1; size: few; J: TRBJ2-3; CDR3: CSAIAGDGDTQYF; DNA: TGCAGCGCCATAGCGGGAGATGGAGATACGCAGTATTTT
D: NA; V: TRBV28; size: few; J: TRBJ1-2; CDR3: CASSIPGRDYGYTF; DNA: TGTGCCAGCAGTATACCAGGGCGGGACTATGGCTACACCTTC
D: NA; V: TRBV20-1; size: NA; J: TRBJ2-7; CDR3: CSAPRGGVTYEQYF; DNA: TGCAGTGCTCCCCGAGGAGGGGTAACCTACGAGCAGTACTTC
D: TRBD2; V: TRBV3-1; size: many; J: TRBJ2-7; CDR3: CASTNSGRAYEQYF; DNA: TGTGCCAGCACAAATAGCGGGAGGGCCTACGAGCAGTACTTC
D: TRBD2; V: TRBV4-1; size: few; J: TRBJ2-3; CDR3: CASSQGAGVRTDTQYF; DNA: TGCGCCAGCAGCCAAGGAGCGGGAGTTCGTACAGATACGCAGTATTTT
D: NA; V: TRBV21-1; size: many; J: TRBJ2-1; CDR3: CASSTLDRTSGRKYEQFF; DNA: TGTGCCAGCAGCACGCTTGATCGGACTAGCGGGAGAAAGTATGAGCAGTTCTTC
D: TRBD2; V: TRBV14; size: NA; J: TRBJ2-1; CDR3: CASSLSSGRAAEQFF; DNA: TGTGCCAGCAGCCTTTCAAGCGGGAGGGCCGCTGAGCAGTTCTTC
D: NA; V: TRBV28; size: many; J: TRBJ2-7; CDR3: CASSFSVARGDEQYF; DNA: TGTGCCAGCAGTTTTAGTGTGGCCAGGGGTGACGAGCAGTACTTC
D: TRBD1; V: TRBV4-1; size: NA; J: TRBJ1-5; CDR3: CASSHPQGRSQPQHF; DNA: TGCGCCAGCAGCCATCCACAGGGGAGAAGTCAGCCCCAGCATTTT
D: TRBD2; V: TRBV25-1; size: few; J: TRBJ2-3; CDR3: CASSDREDGTQYF; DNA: TGTGCCAGCAGTGATCGGGAGGATGGGACGCAGTATTTT
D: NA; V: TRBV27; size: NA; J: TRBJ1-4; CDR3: CASGGKGLGEEKLFF; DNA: TGTGCCAGCGGAGGCAAAGGACTGGGGGAGGAAAAACTGTTTTTT
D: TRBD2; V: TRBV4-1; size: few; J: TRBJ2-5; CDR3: CASSQDGSGTETQYF; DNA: TGCGCCAGCAGCCAAGATGGGAGCGGGACAGAGACCCAGTACTTC
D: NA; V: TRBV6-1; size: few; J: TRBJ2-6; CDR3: CASSETTRGANVLTF; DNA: TGTGCCAGCAGTGAAACCACGAGAGGGGCCAACGTCCTGACTTTC
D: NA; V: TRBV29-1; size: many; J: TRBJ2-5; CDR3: CSVGSGQETQYF; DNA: TGCAGCGTTGGTAGCGGCCAAGAGACCCAGTACTTC
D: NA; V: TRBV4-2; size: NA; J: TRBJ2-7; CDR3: CASSQGFYEQYF; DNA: TGTGCCAGCAGCCAGGGATTCTACGAGCAGTACTTC
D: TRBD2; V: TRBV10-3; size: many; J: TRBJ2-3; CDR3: CAITEWTSGSPDTQYF; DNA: TGTGCCATCACGGAGTGGACTAGCGGGAGCCCCGATACGCAGTATTTT
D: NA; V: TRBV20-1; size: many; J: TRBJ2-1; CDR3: CSARALRYNEQFF; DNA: TGCAGTGCTAGAGCACTTAGATACAATGAGCAGTTCTTC
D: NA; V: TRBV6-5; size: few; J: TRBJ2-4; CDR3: CASSFRPRSGTKNIQYF; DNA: TGTGCCAGCAGTTTTCGTCCAAGAAGCGGTACCAAAAACATTCAGTACTTC
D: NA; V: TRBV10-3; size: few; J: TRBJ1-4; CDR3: CAISETGANEKLFF; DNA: TGTGCCATCAGTGAAACAGGCGCTAATGAAAAACTGTTTTTT
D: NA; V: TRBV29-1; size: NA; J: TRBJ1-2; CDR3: CSTTGTAGYTF; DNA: TGCAGCACCACGGGCACAGCTGGCTACACCTTC
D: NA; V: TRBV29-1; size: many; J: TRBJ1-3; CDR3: CSVTESSGNTIYF; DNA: TGCAGCGTCACCGAGAGCTCTGGAAACACCATATATTTT
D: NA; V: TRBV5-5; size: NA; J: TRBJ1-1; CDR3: CASNPMGGLEAFF; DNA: TGTGCCAGCAACCCTATGGGGGGATTAGAAGCTTTCTTT
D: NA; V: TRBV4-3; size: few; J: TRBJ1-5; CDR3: CASSQDWITENQPQHF; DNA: TGCGCCAGCAGCCAAGATTGGATAACAGAGAATCAGCCCCAGCATTTT
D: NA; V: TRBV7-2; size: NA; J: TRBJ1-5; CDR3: CASSLVGVEGNQPQHF; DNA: TGTGCCAGCAGCTTAGTGGGGGTGGAGGGCAATCAGCCCCAGCATTTT
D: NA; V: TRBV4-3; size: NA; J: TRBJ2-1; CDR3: CASSQEPRGSDEQFF; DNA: TGCGCCAGCAGCCAAGAGCCCCGGGGCTCCGATGAGCAGTTCTTC
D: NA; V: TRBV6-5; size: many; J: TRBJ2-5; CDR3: CASSSEYQETQYF; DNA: TGTGCCAGCAGTTCGGAGTACCAAGAGACCCAGTACTTC
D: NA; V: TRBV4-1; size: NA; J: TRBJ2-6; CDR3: CASSPRGTPSSGANVLTF; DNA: TGCGCCAGCAGCCCGCGAGGGACACCAAGCTCTGGGGCCAACGTCCTGACTTTC
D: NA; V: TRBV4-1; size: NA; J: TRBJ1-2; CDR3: CASSPPTSYPGGYTF; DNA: TGCGCCAGCAGCCCGCCAACTTCTTATCCGGGTGGCTACACCTTC
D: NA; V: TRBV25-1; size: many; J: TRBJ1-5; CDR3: CASSDRGQNQPQHF; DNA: TGTGCCAGCAGTGACCGGGGGCAGAATCAGCCCCAGCATTTT
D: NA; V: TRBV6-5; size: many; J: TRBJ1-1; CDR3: CASSYGTEAFF; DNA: TGTGCCAGCAGTTACGGCACTGAAGCTTTCTTT
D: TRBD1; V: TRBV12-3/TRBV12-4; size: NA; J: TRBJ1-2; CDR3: CASSGGTGGADYGYTF; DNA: TGTGCCAGCAGTGGAGGGACAGGGGGCGCAGACTATGGCTACACCTTC
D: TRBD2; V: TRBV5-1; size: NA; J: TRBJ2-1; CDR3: CASSFLAGSDEQFF; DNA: TGCGCCAGCAGCTTTTTAGCGGGATCGGATGAGCAGTTCTTC
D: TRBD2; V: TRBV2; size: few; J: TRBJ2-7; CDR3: CASTMGPGGEQYF; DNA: TGTGCCAGCACAATGGGGCCGGGGGGAGAGCAGTACTTC
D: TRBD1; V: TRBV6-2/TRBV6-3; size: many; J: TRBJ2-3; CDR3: CASSEQGHTADTQYF; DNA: TGTGCCAGCAGTGAACAGGGGCACACGGCAGATACGCAGTATTTT
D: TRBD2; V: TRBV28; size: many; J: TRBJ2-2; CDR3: CASTRTSGRADAGELFF; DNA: TGTGCCAGCACTCGGACTAGCGGGAGGGCCGATGCCGGGGAGCTGTTTTTT
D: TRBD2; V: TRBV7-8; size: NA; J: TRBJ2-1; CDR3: CASSLGFRRESYNEQFF; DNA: TGTGCCAGCAGCTTAGGGTTCAGGCGGGAGAGCTACAATGAGCAGTTCTTC
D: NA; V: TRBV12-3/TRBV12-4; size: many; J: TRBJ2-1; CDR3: CASSLISASLGEF; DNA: TGTGCCAGCAGTTTAATATCCGCGTCCCTCGGTGAGTTC
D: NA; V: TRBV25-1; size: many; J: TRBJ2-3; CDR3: CASSEAGSTDTQYF; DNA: TGTGCCAGCAGTGAAGCGGGTAGCACAGATACGCAGTATTTT
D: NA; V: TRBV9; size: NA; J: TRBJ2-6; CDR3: CASSVAQVHDSGANVLTF; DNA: TGTGCCAGCAGCGTAGCCCAGGTCCATGACTCTGGGGCCAACGTCCTGACTTTC
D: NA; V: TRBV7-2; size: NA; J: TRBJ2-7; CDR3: CASSFSYSYEQYF; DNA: TGTGCCAGCAGCTTCTCTTACTCCTACGAGCAGTACTTC
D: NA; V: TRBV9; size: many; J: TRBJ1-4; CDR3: CASSVDSDVGGKLFF; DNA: TGTGCCAGCAGCGTAGACTCGGATGTAGGTGGAAAACTGTTTTTT
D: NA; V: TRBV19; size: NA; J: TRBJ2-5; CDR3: CASSRRASRGKTQYF; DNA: TGTGCCAGTAGTCGCCGGGCTTCCAGGGGAAAGACCCAGTACTTC
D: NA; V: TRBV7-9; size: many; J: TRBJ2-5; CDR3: CASTDRLGETQYF; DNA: TGTGCCAGCACCGACAGGCTAGGAGAGACCCAGTACTTC
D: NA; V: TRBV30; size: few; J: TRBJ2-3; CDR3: CAWSVLGVRDTQYF; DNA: TGTGCCTGGAGTGTCTTGGGGGTAAGAGATACGCAGTATTTT